The 4 T cell receptor beta chains in this list originate from one sample, sequenced in a study of human T cells and chemical hapten exposure. As to time point: patch test 2, 6 weeks after DPC sensitization. Treatment specified: therapeutic diphenylcyclopropenone sensitization with weekly scalp DPC. MiXCR was run by TCRdb on the RACE reads, yielding one entry per CDR3 protein. The repertoire consists of over 100,000 distinct CDR3 sequences, with about a tenth occurring once and the leading ten covering 3% to 3.5%. This sample comprised whole blood, obtained in connection with sensitization to the hapten diphenylcyclopropenone (DPC). All receptors come from a woman between 40 and 50 years old with alopecia areata. Some clones in this sample may be carry-over from other donors' samples.

This clonotype was detected many times. This rearrangement joins TRBV7-2 to TRBJ2-7, with a weak D call TRBD2 (6 bases). The germline V gene has CDR1 SGHTA and CDR2 FQGNSA. V lost 2 bases to trimming and J lost 0 bases, with 17 bases between them. The CDR3 contains 17 residues. The CDR3 nucleotides read TGTGCCAGCAGCTTATATCCGGGGGTGGGATCCTCCTACGAGCAGTACTTC. It yields the protein CASSLYPGVGSSYEQYF.

This clonotype was counted many times. This rearrangement joins TRBV7-2 to TRBJ2-7, with 7 bases identical to TRBD1. The CDR3 runs 14 residues. Trimming removed 5 bases from V and 5 bases from J; junction bases left unmatched: 9. Germline CDR1 is SGHTA and CDR2 is FQGNSA. CDR3 in DNA: TGTGCCAGCAGCCTTAGGGGGCGCATCAACGAGCAGTACTTC. It is translated as CASSLRGRINEQYF.

In this sample, this clonotype turned up a few times. The rearrangement joins TRBV28 to TRBJ2-7; D ambiguous. Germline V CDR1 and CDR2: MDHEN, SYDVKM. The CDR3 contains 14 residues. V dropped 4 bases and J dropped 0 bases, with 10 bases sitting between them. CDR3 residues: CASSWVVSSYEQYF. Here the CDR3 DNA reads TGTGCCAGCAGTTGGGTCGTTAGCTCCTACGAGCAGTACTTC.

Many counts were recorded for this clonotype. The rearrangement uses TRBV4-3 and TRBJ2-6, with 10 bases aligning to TRBD1. Germline V gives CDR1 LGHNA, CDR2 YSLEER. This CDR3 has 20 residues. V trimming: 0 bases; J trimming: 2 bases; junction bases outside the gene matches: 10. The CDR3 bases are TGCGCCAGCAGCCAAGAAGAAGTAGGGACAGGGGCCACTGGGGCCAACGTCCTGACTTTC. Encoded protein: CASSQEEVGTGATGANVLTF.